This T cell receptor (beta chain) was captured by sequencing in a study of post-analysis software for immune sequencing data. This clonotype is medium-sized. The antigen remains unidentified. Findings and limits, study-wide: Five or six TRBV segments, TRBV5-6, TRBV5-1 and TRBV20-1 among them, were found more frequent in patients than controls.

CDR3 size: 12 residues. Germline V gives CDR1 MNHEY, CDR2 SVGAGI. Trimming took 6 bases from V and 5 from J, leaving 10 bases between them. TCR beta libraries were prepared from cDNA with unique molecular identifiers. MiXCR, run by TCRdb on the PCR reads, gives a single entry per CDR3 protein. This table has 400,000 to 500,000 distinct CDR3 sequences, approximately 39% appearing once. This sequence originates from a girl aged 2-10 years with multiple sclerosis. This sequence joins TRBV6-5 and TRBJ2-5, with a weak D call TRBD2 (6 bases). What was sequenced was blood. The CDR3 spells CASRSGRETQYF. DNA of the CDR3: TGTGCCAGCAGGTCAGGGAGGGAGACCCAGTACTTC.